This TCR beta chain was identified during a study of identical twins. Germline CDR1 reads SGHTA; CDR2 reads FQGTGA. This CDR3 has 15 amino acids. Trimming cost V 0 bases and J 6 bases; bases outside gene matches: 1. This clonotype was observed a handful of times. Template switching added a universal primer site, and cDNA bore unique molecular identifiers. TCRdb reanalysed the 5' RACE reads using MiXCR and keeps one entry per CDR3 protein. This table has nearly 650,000 distinct CDR3 sequences, about 7.1% appearing once. The same data also went into a second study, on yellow fever vaccine responses in identical twins.

The receptor's source is a woman aged 18 to 35 in good health. Sequencing was performed on PBMCs. The J gene is TRBJ2-7, the V gene TRBV7-3; the match to TRBD2 covers 14 bases. CDR3 DNA: TGTGCCAGCAGCTTAACGGGACTAGCGGGAGTCGAGCAGTACTTC. Encoded protein: CASSLTGLAGVEQYF.